The clone carrying this TCR beta chain has just a few counts. Its antigen is not identified. This entry belongs to a study of T-cell reconstitution after alpha-beta-depleted transplantation in children. General observations from the study: About two months after transplant, alpha-beta T cells reportedly came from several hundred expanded graft clones. A year post-transplant, T-cell counts and diversity derived mostly from newly produced T cells. Surviving recipient T cells and thymic progenitors underlay high day-60 TCRbeta diversity in some patients.

Construction of the TCRbeta library involved unique molecular identifiers. TCRdb analysed the PCR reads with MiXCR anew, one entry per CDR3 protein. The sample lists 450,000 to 550,000 distinct CDR3 sequences, over 10% occurring once. There are 14 residues in the CDR3. Germline CDR1 reads SGHDN; CDR2 reads FVKESK. With 5 bases clipped from V and 4 bases from J, the junction kept 8 bases outside the gene matches. The receptor was derived from a female patient aged 2-10 years who had a stem cell transplant for aplastic anemia, so the T cells may come from the graft donor. The sequenced sample was PBMCs, mostly from graft donor cells, obtained 180 days after TCRalphabeta/CD19-depleted stem cell transplant. The V and J genes are TRBV14 and TRBJ2-7, with 7 bases matching TRBD1. CDR3 bases: TGTGCCAGCAGCTCAGGGGGACGGACTTACGAGCAGTACTTC. Protein: CASSSGGRTYEQYF.